This is a list of T cell receptor beta chains from one sample in a study of shared clonotypes between healthy human individuals. Clones were read by immunoSEQ multiplex PCR, and TCRdb kept only the in-frame ones, dropping some. The sample comprises just over 2,000,000 clones, 85% to 95% of which are singletons, and 1% to 1.3% rests with the top ten. The sample was naive CD8+ T cells sorted from blood. The origin of the receptors is a man aged 18 to 29 in good health. Each CDR3 is given with its conserved first and last residue. The D gene is left open where the match is weak.

J: TRBJ2-1; V: TRBV13; length: 15; D: TRBD2; CDR3: CASSPGLAEINEQFF; DNA: TGTGCCAGCAGCCCAGGACTAGCAGAGATCAATGAGCAGTTCTTC
J: TRBJ2-1; V: TRBV19; length: 13; D: NA; CDR3: CASSIGPYNEQFF; DNA: TGTGCCAGTAGTATAGGCCCCTACAATGAGCAGTTCTTC
J: TRBJ2-2; V: TRBV7-7; length: 14; D: NA; CDR3: CASRPRMGSGELFF; DNA: TGTGCTAGCAGGCCCCGGATGGGGTCCGGGGAGCTGTTTTTT
J: TRBJ2-7; V: TRBV19; length: 13; D: NA; CDR3: CASSAVASYEQYF; DNA: TGTGCCAGTAGCGCGGTCGCCTCCTACGAGCAGTACTTC
J: TRBJ1-2; V: TRBV11-2; length: 12; D: NA; CDR3: CASSLGGFGYTF; DNA: TGTGCCAGCAGCTTAGGAGGATTCGGCTACACCTTC
J: TRBJ1-5; V: TRBV30; length: 12; D: NA; CDR3: CAWSVPGQPQHF; DNA: TGTGCCTGGAGTGTACCGGGGCAGCCCCAGCATTTT
J: TRBJ2-3; V: TRBV5-4; length: 15; D: NA; CDR3: CASSLMTGGTDTQYF; DNA: TGTGCCAGCAGCTTGATGACAGGCGGAACAGATACGCAGTATTTT
J: TRBJ2-7; V: TRBV7-8; length: 15; D: NA; CDR3: CASSLGGGGGPQQYF; DNA: TGTGCCAGCAGCTTAGGAGGCGGGGGCGGGCCCCAGCAGTACTTC
J: TRBJ2-3; V: TRBV30; length: 12; D: NA; CDR3: CAGGVATDTQYF; DNA: TGTGCCGGAGGGGTAGCTACAGATACGCAGTATTTT
J: TRBJ2-7; V: TRBV7-2; length: 15; D: NA; CDR3: CASSLSGGFRSEQYF; DNA: TGTGCCAGCAGCCTTTCGGGGGGCTTCCGCTCCGAGCAGTACTTC
J: TRBJ1-1; V: TRBV5-6; length: 15; D: NA; CDR3: CASSSETRMDTEAFF; DNA: TGTGCCAGCAGCTCGGAGACTCGGATGGACACTGAAGCTTTCTTT
J: TRBJ2-7; V: TRBV9; length: 14; D: TRBD2; CDR3: CASSPGGTGDEQYF; DNA: TGTGCCAGCAGCCCGGGAGGGACTGGGGACGAGCAGTACTTC
J: TRBJ2-5; V: TRBV4-1; length: 14; D: NA; CDR3: CASSQGRGQETQYF; DNA: TGCGCCAGCAGCCAAGGGAGGGGGCAGGAGACCCAGTACTTC